The clone carrying this T cell receptor beta chain was observed a few times. Trimming cost V 0 bases and J 8 bases, with 10 bases left between them. Germline loops: CDR1 SGHTA, CDR2 FQGTGA. This CDR3 region has 13 residues. This specimen comes from a study of T-cell memory formation after mild COVID-19. Study background: Largely donor-specific TCR clusters were found.

From 5'RACE with constant-segment primers came TCR alpha and TCR beta cDNA libraries that carried sample barcodes and UMIs. One entry per CDR3 protein results from TCRdb running MiXCR on the 5' RACE reads. The data hold about 260,000 distinct CDR3 sequences, with around 16% observed a single time. The chain joins TRBV7-3 to TRBJ1-2; D remains unclear. The receptor was derived from a man younger than 35 who had mild COVID-19 (a few samples of this study predate the infection). Cell type and time point are not known. Sequenced sample: PBMCs or a T cell subset sorted from them (not recorded which). CDR3 sequence: CASSLTKGEGYTF. The CDR3 coding sequence is TGTGCCAGCAGCTTAACAAAGGGTGAAGGCTACACCTTC. The complete variable domain, with remaining parts taken from reference TRBV7-3 and TRBJ1-2, reads GAGVSQTPSNKVTEKGKYVELRCDPISGHTALYWYRQSLGQGPEFLIYFQGTGAADDSGLPNDRFFAVRPEGSVSTLKIQRTERGDSAVYLCASSLTKGEGYTFGSGTRLTVV.